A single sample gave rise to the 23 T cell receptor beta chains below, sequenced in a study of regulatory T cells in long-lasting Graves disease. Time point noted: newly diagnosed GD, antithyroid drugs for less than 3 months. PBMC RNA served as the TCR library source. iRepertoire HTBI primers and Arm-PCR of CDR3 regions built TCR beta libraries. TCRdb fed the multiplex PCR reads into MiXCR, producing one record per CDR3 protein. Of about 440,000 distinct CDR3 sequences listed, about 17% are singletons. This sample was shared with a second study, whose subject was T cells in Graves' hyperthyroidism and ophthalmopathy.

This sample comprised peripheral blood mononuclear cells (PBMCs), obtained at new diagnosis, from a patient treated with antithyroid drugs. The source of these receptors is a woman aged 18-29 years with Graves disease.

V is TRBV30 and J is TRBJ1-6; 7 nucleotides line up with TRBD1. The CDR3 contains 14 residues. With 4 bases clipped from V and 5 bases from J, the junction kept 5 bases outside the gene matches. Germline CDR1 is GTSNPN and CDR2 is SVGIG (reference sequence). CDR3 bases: TGTGCCTGGAAAAAGACAGGGAATAATTCACCCCTCCACTTT. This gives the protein CAWKKTGNNSPLHF.

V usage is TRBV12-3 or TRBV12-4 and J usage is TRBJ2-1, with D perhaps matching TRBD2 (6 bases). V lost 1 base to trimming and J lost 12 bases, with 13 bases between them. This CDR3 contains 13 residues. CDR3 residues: CASSLVASDVQFF. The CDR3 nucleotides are TGTGCCAGCAGTTTAGTGGCTAGCGATGTGCAGTTCTTC.

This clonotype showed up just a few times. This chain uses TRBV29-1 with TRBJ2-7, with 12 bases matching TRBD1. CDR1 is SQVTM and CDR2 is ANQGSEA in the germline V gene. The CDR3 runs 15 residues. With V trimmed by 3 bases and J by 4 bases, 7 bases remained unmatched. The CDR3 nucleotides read TGCAGCGTTGATGGGACAGGGGGCGACCCGTACGAGCAGTACTTC. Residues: CSVDGTGGDPYEQYF.

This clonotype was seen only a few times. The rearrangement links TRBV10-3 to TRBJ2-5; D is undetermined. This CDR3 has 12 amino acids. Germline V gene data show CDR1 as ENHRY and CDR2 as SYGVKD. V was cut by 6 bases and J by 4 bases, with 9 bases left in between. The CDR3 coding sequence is TGTGCCATCAGGGCTTCGGGAGAGACCCAGTACTTC. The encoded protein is CAIRASGETQYF.

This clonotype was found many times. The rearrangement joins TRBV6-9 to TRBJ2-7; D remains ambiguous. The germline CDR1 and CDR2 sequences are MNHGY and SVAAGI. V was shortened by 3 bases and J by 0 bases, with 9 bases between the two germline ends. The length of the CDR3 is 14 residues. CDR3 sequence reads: CASSYSRVSYEQYF. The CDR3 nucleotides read TGTGCCAGCAGTTACTCAAGGGTCTCCTACGAGCAGTACTTC.

The CDR3 bases are TGTGCCTGGAGTGTCCGGGGGAATCAGCCCCAGCATTTT. Residues: CAWSVRGNQPQHF. The chain employs TRBV30 and TRBJ1-5; possible D gene TRBD1, 5 bases. V lost 0 bases and J 4 bases, leaving 7 bases between the germline ends. Germline V gene sequence: CDR1 GTSNPN, CDR2 SVGIG (reference sequence). The CDR3 extends over 13 amino acids.

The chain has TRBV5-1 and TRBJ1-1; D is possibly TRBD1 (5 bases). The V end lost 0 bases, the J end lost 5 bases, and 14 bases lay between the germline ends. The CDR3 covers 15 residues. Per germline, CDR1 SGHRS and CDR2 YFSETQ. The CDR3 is CASSLDRRVLTEAFF. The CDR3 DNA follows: TGCGCCAGCAGCTTGGATCGCAGGGTGTTGACTGAAGCTTTCTTT.

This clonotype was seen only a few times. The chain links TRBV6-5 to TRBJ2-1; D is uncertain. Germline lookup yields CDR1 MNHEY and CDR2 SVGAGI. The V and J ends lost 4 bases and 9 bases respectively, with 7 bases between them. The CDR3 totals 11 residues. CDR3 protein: CASSSLVEQFF. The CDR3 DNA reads TGTGCCAGCAGTTCCTTGGTTGAGCAGTTCTTC.

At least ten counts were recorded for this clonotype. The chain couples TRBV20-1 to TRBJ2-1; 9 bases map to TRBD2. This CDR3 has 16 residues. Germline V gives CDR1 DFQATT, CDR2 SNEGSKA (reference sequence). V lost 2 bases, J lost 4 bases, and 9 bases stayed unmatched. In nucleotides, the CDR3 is TGCAGTGCTAGACCCCTGACTAGCGGACTATACAATGAGCAGTTCTTC. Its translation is CSARPLTSGLYNEQFF.

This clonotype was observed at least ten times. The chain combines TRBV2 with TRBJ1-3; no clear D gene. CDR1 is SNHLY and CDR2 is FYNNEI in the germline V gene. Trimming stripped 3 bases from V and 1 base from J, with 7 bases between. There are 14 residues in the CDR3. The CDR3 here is CASSERGSGNTIYF. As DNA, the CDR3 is TGTGCCAGCAGTGAGCGGGGATCTGGAAACACCATATATTTT. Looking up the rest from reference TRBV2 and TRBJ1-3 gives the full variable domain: EPEVTQTPSHQVTQMGQEVILRCVPISNHLYFYWYRQILGQKVEFLVSFYNNEISEKSEIFDDQFSVERPDGSNFTLKIRSTKLEDSAMYFCASSERGSGNTIYFGEGSWLTVV.

The CDR3 DNA is TGCAGTGCTAGAATTGCAGTCCAGGCTATTGGCTACACCTTC. Translating it yields CSARIAVQAIGYTF. The chain links TRBV20-1 to TRBJ1-2; D ambiguous. The CDR3 extends over 14 amino acids. Deletions cut 2 bases from V and 7 bases from J, with 17 bases between. Germline-derived CDR1 and CDR2 are DFQATT and SNEGSKA (reference sequence).

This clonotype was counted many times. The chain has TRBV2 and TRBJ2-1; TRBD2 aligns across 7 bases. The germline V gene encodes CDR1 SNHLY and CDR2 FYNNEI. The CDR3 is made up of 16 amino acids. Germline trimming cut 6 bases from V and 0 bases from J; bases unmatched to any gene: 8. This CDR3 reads CASREGLPDSYNEQFF. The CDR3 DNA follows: TGTGCCAGCAGAGAGGGACTACCGGACTCCTACAATGAGCAGTTCTTC.

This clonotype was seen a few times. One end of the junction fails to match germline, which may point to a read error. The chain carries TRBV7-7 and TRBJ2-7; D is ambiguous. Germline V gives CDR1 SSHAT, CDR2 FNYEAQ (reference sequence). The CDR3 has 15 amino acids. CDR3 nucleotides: TGTGCTAGCAGCCCCCTGTCCACCCCCTCCTACGAGCAGTACTTC. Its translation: CASSPLSTPSYEQYF.

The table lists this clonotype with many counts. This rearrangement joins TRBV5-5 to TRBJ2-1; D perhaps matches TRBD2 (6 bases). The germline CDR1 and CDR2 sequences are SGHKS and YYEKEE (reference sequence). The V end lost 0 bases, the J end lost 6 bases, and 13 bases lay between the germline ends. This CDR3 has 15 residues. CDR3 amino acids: CASSLGRETGNEQFF. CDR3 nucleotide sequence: TGTGCCAGCAGCTTGGGGCGGGAAACGGGCAATGAGCAGTTCTTC. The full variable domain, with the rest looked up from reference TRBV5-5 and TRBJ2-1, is DAGVTQSPTHLIKTRGQQVTLRCSPISGHKSVSWYQQVLGQGPQFIFQYYEKEERGRGNFPDRFSARQFPNYSSELNVNALLLGDSALYLCASSLGRETGNEQFFGPGTRLTVL.

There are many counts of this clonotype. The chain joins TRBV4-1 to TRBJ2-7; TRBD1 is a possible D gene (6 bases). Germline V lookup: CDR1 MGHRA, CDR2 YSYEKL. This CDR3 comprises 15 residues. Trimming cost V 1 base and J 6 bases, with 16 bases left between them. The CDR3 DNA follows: TGCGCCAGCAGCCAAGTAGAGGGGGATTTTGGCGAGCAGTACTTC. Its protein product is CASSQVEGDFGEQYF.

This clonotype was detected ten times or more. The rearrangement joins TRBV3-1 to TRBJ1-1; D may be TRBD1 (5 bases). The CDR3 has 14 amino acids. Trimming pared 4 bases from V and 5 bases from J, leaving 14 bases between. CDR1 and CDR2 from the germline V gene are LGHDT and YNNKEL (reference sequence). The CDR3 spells CASSRLSGGTEAFF. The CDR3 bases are TGTGCCAGCAGCCGCCTTTCCGGGGGAACTGAAGCTTTCTTT.

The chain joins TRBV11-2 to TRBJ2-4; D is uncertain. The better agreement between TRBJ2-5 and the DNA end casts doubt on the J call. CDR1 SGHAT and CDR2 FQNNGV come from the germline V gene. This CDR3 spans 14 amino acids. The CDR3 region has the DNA TGTGCCAGCAGCTCCCGGACGAGGAGAGGGACCCAGTACTTC. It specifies CASSSRTRRGTQYF.

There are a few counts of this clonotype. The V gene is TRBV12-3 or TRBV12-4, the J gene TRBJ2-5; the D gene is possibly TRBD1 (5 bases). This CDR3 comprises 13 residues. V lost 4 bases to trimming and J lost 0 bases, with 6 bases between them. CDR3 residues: CASSWTHQETQYF. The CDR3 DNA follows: TGTGCCAGCAGTTGGACACACCAAGAGACCCAGTACTTC.

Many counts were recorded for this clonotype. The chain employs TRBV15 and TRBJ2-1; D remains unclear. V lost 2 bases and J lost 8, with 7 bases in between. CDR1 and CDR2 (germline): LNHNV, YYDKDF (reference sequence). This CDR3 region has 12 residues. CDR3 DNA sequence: TGTGCCACCAGCAGACCTTATGATGAGCAGTTCTTC. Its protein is CATSRPYDEQFF.

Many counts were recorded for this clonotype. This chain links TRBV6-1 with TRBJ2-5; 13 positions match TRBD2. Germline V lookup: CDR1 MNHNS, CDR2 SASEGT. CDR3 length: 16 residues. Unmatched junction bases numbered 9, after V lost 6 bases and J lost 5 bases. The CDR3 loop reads CASSPPTSGRLETQYF. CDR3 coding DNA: TGTGCCAGCAGCCCTCCGACTAGCGGGAGGTTGGAGACCCAGTACTTC.

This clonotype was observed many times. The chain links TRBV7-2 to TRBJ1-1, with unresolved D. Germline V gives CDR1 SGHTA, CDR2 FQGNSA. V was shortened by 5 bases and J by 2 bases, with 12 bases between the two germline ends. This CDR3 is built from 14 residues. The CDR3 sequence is CASSPRPGNTEAFF. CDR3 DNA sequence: TGTGCCAGCAGCCCCCGCCCCGGTAACACTGAAGCTTTCTTT.

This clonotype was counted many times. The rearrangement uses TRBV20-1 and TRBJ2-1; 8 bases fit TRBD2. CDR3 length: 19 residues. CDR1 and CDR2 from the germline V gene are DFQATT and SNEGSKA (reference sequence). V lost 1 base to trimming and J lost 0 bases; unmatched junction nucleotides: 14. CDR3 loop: CSARVASGSWEGSYNEQFF. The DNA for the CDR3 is TGCAGTGCTAGAGTGGCCAGCGGGAGCTGGGAAGGCTCCTACAATGAGCAGTTCTTC.

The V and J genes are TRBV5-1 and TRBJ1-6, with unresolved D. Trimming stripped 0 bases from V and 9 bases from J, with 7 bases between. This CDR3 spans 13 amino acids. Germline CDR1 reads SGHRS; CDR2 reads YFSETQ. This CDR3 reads CASSLAGRSPLHF. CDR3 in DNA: TGCGCCAGCAGCTTGGCCGGGCGTTCACCCCTCCACTTT.